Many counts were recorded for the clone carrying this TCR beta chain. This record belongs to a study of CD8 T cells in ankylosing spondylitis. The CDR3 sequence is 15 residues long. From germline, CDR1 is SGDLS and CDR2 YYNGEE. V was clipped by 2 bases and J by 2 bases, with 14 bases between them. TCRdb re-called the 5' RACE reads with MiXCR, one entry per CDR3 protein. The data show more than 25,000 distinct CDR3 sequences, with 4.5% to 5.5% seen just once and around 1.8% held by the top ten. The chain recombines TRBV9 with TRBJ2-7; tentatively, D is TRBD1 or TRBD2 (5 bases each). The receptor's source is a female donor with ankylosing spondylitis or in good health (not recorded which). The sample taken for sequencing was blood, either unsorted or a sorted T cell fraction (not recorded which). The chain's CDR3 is CASSVTVGTPYEQYF. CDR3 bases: TGTGCCAGCAGCGTGACCGTCGGGACCCCCTACGAGCAGTACTTC.